Presented here are 17 T cell receptor beta chains from one specimen sequenced in a study of OX40 agonist ivuxolimab in advanced cancers. The data were produced by immunoSEQ multiplex PCR, yet TCRdb's version contains in-frame clones alone and is incomplete. The sample contains tens of thousands of clones, approximately 81% of which appear only once. The sequencing used CD4+ or CD8+ T cells sorted from blood, collected in a trial of the OX40 agonist ivuxolimab. Source of these receptors: an adult with an advanced solid tumor such as melanoma, head and neck, liver or kidney cancer.

The rearrangement uses TRBV19 and TRBJ2-7; 8 bases match TRBD2. The length of the CDR3 is 17 residues. The V and J ends lost 5 bases and 2 bases, in that order; junction bases with no gene match: 14. CDR1 and CDR2 (germline): LNHDA, SQIVND (reference sequence). CDR3 loop: CASSGWGSGSQTYEQYF. The CDR3 nucleotides are TGTGCCAGTAGTGGGTGGGGGAGCGGGAGTCAAACCTACGAGCAGTACTTC.

The chain couples TRBV7-6 to TRBJ1-4; no definite D call. Germline V gene data show CDR1 as SGHVS and CDR2 as FNYEAQ. With 4 bases removed from V and 8 bases from J, the gap between germline ends came to 17 bases. The CDR3 is made up of 15 amino acids. CDR3 loop: CASSSGPALREKLFF. CDR3 nucleotides: TGTGCCAGCAGCTCTGGGCCGGCACTTAGGGAAAAACTGTTTTTT.

V gene TRBV27 combines with J gene TRBJ2-1; D unresolved. Germline lookup yields CDR1 MNHEY and CDR2 SMNVEV (reference sequence). V was cut by 8 bases and J by 0 bases, with 8 bases left in between. The CDR3 spans 13 residues. The CDR3 reads CASGWSSYNEQFF. As DNA, the CDR3 is TGTGCCAGCGGGTGGAGCTCCTACAATGAGCAGTTCTTC.

The J gene is TRBJ1-5, the V gene TRBV7-8, with 7 bases fitting TRBD1. Germline V CDR1 and CDR2: SGHVS, FQNEAQ. The V segment lost 1 base and the J segment 8 bases; nucleotides outside the gene matches: 2. The CDR3 has 13 amino acids. The CDR3 nucleotides read TGTGCCAGCAGCTTAGACAGGGGTAAGCCCCAGCATTTT. It yields the protein CASSLDRGKPQHF.

The CDR3, as DNA: TGTGCCAGCATTGTTACCGGGACAGGGAGGGGTCAGCCCCAGCATTTT. Translation gives CASIVTGTGRGQPQHF. The rearrangement joins TRBV28 to TRBJ1-5; TRBD1 matches 9 bases. CDR1 and CDR2 (germline): MDHEN, SYDVKM. The CDR3 consists of 16 residues. The V segment lost 7 bases and the J segment 6 bases; nucleotides outside the gene matches: 13.

The chain links TRBV7-8 to TRBJ2-7; 7 bases match TRBD2. CDR1 and CDR2 (germline): SGHVS, FQNEAQ. The CDR3 sequence is 13 residues long. J was trimmed by 6 bases and V by 5 bases; bases with no gene match: 7. DNA of the CDR3: TGTGCCAGCAGCCACTGGGACTACAGCGAGCAGTACTTC. Translating gives CASSHWDYSEQYF.

In nucleotides, the CDR3 is TGTGCCAGCACCCTGGACAGGGTGGGTCTTGAGCAGTACTTC. It specifies CASTLDRVGLEQYF. The chain joins TRBV28 to TRBJ2-7; 8 bases align to TRBD1. Germline assignment: CDR1 MDHEN and CDR2 SYDVKM. CDR3 length: 14 amino acids. With V trimmed by 7 bases and J by 7 bases, 12 bases remained unmatched.

This clone has a single count. The chain combines TRBV19 with TRBJ2-1; 10 bases agree with TRBD1. Trimming cost V 10 bases and J 4 bases; bases outside gene matches: 7. The CDR3 spans 14 residues. Germline V gene lookup returns CDR1 LNHDA and CDR2 SQIVND (reference sequence). CDR3 residues: CATTPGQGYNEQFF. CDR3 nucleotides: TGTGCCACAACTCCGGGACAGGGGTACAATGAGCAGTTCTTC.

This chain connects TRBV5-8 to TRBJ1-4, with a tentative D call TRBD1 (6 bases). With 3 bases removed from V and 6 bases from J, the gap between germline ends came to 15 bases. The CDR3 sequence is 15 residues long. Germline CDR1 and CDR2: SGHTS and YDEGEE. CDR3 in amino acids: CASSSIGDIHEKLFF. DNA of the CDR3: TGTGCCAGCAGCTCGATTGGGGACATCCATGAAAAACTGTTTTTT. Full variable domain (remainder filled in from reference TRBV5-8 and TRBJ1-4): EAGVTQSPTHLIKTRGQQATLRCSPISGHTSVYWYQQALGLGLQFLLWYDEGEERNRGNFPPRFSGRQFPNYSSELNVNALELEDSALYLCASSSIGDIHEKLFFGSGTQLSVL.

This chain uses TRBV14 with TRBJ2-1; 9 nucleotides match TRBD1. Trimming at V came to 4 bases and at J to 9 bases, leaving 7 bases not matched to a gene. CDR1 and CDR2 (germline): SGHDN, FVKESK. The CDR3 has 14 amino acids. The CDR3 loop reads CASSPYSTGGEQFF. In DNA, the CDR3 is TGTGCCAGCAGCCCATATTCGACAGGGGGTGAGCAGTTCTTC.

This clone was counted ten times or more. The chain employs TRBV6-4 and TRBJ2-6, with D hard to call. Germline V gene data show CDR1 as MRHNA and CDR2 as SNTAGT. Deletions cut 3 bases from V and 0 bases from J, with 9 bases between. This CDR3 is built from 16 residues. CDR3 sequence: CASSEKGVSGANVLTF. CDR3 nucleotide sequence: TGTGCCAGCAGTGAGAAGGGTGTCTCTGGGGCCAACGTCCTGACTTTC.

This chain joins TRBV27 and TRBJ1-5; no clear D gene. Germline V CDR1 and CDR2: MNHEY, SMNVEV (reference sequence). There are 13 residues in the CDR3. V dropped 2 bases and J dropped 6 bases, with 8 bases sitting between them. The CDR3 nucleotides read TGTGCCAGCAGTTTAGGGAGATCTCAGCCCCAGCATTTT. Its translation is CASSLGRSQPQHF.

CDR3 coding DNA: TGTGCCAGCAGTCCAGGGTCCGGGCAGCCCCAGCATTTT. This translates into CASSPGSGQPQHF. The V gene is TRBV6-5, the J gene TRBJ1-5, with D possibly matching TRBD1 (5 bases). V was pared by 5 bases and J by 7 bases, with 12 bases between. CDR1 is MNHEY and CDR2 is SVGAGI in the germline V gene. The CDR3 runs to 13 residues.

The genes are TRBV2 and TRBJ1-1; D perhaps matches TRBD1 (6 bases). Looked up from germline, CDR1 is SNHLY and CDR2 is FYNNEI. The CDR3 totals 17 residues. V gave up 6 bases and J gave up 1 base, with 21 bases separating them. The CDR3 is CASRRASGGAENTEAFF. As DNA, the CDR3 is TGTGCCAGCAGGAGGGCCTCCGGGGGCGCGGAGAACACTGAAGCTTTCTTT.

This clone was observed a few times. The V and J genes are TRBV2 and TRBJ2-5, with D maybe TRBD2 (6 bases). The ends were cut back, 3 bases at V and 2 bases at J, with 13 bases in the middle. CDR1 and CDR2 (germline): SNHLY, FYNNEI. This CDR3 spans 15 amino acids. In nucleotides, the CDR3 is TGTGCCAGCAGTGAGTTGGGCGGGGAACAAGAGACCCAGTACTTC. Its protein product is CASSELGGEQETQYF.

This clone came up a few times. The chain is built from TRBV13 and TRBJ2-2, with TRBD2 identical over 11 bases. CDR1 is PRHDT and CDR2 is FYEKMQ in the germline V gene (reference sequence). This CDR3 contains 16 residues. Trimming cost V 5 bases and J 7 bases; bases outside gene matches: 9. The CDR3 DNA reads TGTGCCAGCAGCGATTGGACTAGCGGGTCGATCGGGGAGCTGTTTTTT. Protein sequence: CASSDWTSGSIGELFF.

The chain recombines TRBV6-6 with TRBJ2-7; unclear D gene. Trimming pared 2 bases from V and 2 bases from J, leaving 4 bases between. CDR3 length equals 12 residues. The germline gives CDR1 MNHNY, CDR2 SVGAGI (reference sequence). CDR3 sequence (DNA): TGTGCCAGCAGTTACGTACCCTACGAGCAGTACTTC. Its translation is CASSYVPYEQYF.